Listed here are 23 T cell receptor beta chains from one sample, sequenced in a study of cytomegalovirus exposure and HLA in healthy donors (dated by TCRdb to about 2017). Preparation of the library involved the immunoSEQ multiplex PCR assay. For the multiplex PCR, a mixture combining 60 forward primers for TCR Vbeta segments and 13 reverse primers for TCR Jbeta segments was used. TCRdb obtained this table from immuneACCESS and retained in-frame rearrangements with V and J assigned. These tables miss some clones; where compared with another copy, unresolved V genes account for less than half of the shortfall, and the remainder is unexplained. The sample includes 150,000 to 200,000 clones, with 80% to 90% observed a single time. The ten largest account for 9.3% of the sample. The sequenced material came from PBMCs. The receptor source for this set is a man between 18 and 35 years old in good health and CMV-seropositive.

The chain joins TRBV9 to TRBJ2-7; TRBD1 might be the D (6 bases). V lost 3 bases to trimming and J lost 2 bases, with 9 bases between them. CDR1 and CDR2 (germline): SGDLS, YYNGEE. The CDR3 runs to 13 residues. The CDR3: CASSGRDTYEQYF. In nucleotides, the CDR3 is TGTGCCAGCAGCGGTCGGGACACCTACGAGCAGTACTTC.

CDR3 sequence reads: CASELTGNYGYTF. CDR3 DNA sequence: TGTGCCAGCGAATTGACAGGGAACTATGGCTACACCTTC. The chain has TRBV5-5 and TRBJ1-2; the match to TRBD1 covers 7 bases. The CDR3 spans 13 residues. V dropped 7 bases and J dropped 2; count of bases not matched to a gene: 5. CDR1 is SGHKS, CDR2 YYEKEE, per germline (reference sequence).

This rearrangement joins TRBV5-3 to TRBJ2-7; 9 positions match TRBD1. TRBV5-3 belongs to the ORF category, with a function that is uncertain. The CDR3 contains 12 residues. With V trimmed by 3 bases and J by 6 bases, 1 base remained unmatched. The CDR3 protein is CARSWTGAEQYF. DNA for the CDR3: TGTGCCAGAAGCTGGACAGGGGCCGAGCAGTACTTC.

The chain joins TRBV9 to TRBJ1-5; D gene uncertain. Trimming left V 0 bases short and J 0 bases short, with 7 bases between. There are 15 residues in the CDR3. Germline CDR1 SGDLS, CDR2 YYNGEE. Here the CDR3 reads CASSVGGSSNQPQHF. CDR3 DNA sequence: TGTGCCAGCAGCGTAGGTGGCAGTAGCAATCAGCCCCAGCATTTT.

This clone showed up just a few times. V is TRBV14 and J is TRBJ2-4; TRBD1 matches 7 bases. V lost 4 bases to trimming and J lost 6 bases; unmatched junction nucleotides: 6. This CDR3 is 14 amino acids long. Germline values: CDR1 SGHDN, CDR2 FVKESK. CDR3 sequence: CASSLTRQGNIQYF. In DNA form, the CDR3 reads TGTGCCAGCAGCCTTACCCGACAGGGAAACATTCAGTACTTC.

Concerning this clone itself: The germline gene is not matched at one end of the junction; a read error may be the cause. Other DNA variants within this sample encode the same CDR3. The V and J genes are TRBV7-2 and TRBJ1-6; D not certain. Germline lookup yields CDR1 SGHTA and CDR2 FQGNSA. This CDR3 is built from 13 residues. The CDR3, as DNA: TGCGCCAGCAGCTACGGTTCCAATCTACCCCTCCACTTT. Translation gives CASSYGSNLPLHF.

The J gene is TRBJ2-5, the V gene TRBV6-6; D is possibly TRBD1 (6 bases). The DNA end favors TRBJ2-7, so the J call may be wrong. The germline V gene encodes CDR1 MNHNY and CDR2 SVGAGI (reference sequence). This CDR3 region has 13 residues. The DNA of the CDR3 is TGTGCCAGCAGTCCCGGACAGTCCTACGAGCAGTACTTC. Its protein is CASSPGQSYEQYF.

CDR3 coding DNA: TGTGCCAGCTCACCACTCAGGACAGACAATGAGCAGTTCTTC. This translates into CASSPLRTDNEQFF. V usage is TRBV18 and J usage is TRBJ2-1, with D maybe TRBD1 (6 bases). The V end lost 1 base, the J end lost 5 bases, and 9 bases lay between the germline ends. Germline V gives CDR1 KGHSH, CDR2 LQKENI. The CDR3 consists of 14 residues.

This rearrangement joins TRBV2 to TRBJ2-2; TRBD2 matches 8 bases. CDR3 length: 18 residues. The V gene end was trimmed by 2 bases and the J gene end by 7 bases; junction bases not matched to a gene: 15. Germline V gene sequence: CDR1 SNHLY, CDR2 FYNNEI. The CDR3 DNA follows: TGTGCCAGCAGTGAACCGTTACTAGCGGTCGGGGGGGACGGGGAGCTGTTTTTT. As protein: CASSEPLLAVGGDGELFF.

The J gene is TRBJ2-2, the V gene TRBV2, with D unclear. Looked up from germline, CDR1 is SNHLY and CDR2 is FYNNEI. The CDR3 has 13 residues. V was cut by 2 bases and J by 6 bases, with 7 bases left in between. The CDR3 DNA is TGTGCCAGCAGTGAAAGAGTTCCCGGGGAGCTGTTTTTT. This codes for CASSERVPGELFF.

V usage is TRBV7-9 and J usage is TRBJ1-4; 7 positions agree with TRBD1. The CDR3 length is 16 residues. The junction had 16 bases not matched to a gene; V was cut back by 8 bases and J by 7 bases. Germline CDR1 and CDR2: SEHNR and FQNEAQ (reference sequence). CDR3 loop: CASGPFPGQQGEKLFF. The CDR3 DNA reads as TGTGCCAGCGGCCCCTTTCCGGGACAGCAAGGTGAAAAACTGTTTTTT. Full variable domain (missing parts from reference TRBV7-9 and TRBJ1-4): DTGVSQNPRHKITKRGQNVTFRCDPISEHNRLYWYRQTLGQGPEFLTYFQNEAQLEKSRLLSDRFSAERPKGSFSTLEIQRTEQGDSAMYLCASGPFPGQQGEKLFFGSGTQLSVL.

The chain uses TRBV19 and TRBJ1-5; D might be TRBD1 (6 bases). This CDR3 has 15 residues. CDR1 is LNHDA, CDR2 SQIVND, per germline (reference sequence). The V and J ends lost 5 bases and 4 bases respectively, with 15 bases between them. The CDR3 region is CASSVPGQSNQPQHF. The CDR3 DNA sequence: TGTGCCAGTAGTGTTCCGGGACAATCGAATCAGCCCCAGCATTTT.

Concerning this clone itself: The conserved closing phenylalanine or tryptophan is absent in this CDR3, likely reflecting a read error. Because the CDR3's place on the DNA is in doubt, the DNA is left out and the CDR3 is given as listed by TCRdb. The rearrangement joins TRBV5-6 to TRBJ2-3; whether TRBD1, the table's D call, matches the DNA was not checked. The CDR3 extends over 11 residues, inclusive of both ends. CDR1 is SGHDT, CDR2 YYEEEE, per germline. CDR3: CASSFDIMVES.

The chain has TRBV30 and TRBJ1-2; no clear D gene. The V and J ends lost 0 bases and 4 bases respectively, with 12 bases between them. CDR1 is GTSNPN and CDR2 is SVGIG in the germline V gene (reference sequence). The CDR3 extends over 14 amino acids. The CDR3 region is CAWSVRGQTYGYTF. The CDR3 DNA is TGTGCCTGGAGTGTACGAGGGCAGACCTATGGCTACACCTTC.

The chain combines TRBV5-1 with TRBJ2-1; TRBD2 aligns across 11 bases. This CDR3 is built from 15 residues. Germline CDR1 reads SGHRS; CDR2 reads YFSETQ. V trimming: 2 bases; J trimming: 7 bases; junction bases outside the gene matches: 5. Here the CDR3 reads CASSFLSGGANEQFF. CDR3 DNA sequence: TGCGCCAGCAGCTTCCTTAGCGGGGGGGCGAATGAGCAGTTCTTC.

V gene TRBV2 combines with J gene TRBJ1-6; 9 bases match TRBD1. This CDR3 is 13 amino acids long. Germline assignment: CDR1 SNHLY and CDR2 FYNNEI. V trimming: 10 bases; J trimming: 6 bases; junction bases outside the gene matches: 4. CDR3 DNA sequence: TGTGCCAACCGGGACAGGGCTAATTCACCCCTCCACTTT. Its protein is CANRDRANSPLHF.

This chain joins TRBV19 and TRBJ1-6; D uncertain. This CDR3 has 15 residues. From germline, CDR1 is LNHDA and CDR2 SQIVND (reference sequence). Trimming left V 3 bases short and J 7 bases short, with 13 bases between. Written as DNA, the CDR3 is TGTGCCAGTAGTATTAACCGGCGGGGAAATTCACCCCTCCACTTT. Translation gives CASSINRRGNSPLHF.

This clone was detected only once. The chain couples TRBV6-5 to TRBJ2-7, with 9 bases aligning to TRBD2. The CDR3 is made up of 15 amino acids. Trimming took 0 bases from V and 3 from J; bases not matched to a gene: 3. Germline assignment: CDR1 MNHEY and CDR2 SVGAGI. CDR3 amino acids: CASSYSHSGSYEQYF. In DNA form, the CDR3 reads TGTGCCAGCAGTTACTCCCATAGCGGGAGCTACGAGCAGTACTTC.

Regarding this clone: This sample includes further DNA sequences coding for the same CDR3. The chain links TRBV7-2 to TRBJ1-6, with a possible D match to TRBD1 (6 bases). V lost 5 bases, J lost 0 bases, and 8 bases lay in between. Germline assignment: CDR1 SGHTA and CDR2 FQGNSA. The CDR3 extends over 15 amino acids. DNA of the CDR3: TGTGCCAGCAGCCCACAGGGCTCCTATAATTCACCCCTCCACTTT. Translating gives CASSPQGSYNSPLHF. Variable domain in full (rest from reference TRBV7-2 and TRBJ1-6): GAGVSQSPSNKVTEKGKDVELRCDPISGHTALYWYRQSLGQGLEFLIYFQGNSAPDKSGLPSDRFSAERTGGSVSTLTIQRTQQEDSAVYLCASSPQGSYNSPLHFGNGTRLTVT.

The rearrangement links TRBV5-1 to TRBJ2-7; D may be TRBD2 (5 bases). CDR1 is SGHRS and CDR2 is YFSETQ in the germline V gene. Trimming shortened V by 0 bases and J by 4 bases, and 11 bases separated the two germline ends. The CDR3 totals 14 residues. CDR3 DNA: TGCGCCAGCAGCTTGGTTTCCGGGAAGTACGAGCAGTACTTC. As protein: CASSLVSGKYEQYF.

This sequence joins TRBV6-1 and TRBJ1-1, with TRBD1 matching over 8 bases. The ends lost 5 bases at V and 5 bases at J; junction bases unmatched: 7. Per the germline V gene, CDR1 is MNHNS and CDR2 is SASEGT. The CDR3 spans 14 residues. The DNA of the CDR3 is TGTGCCAGCAGTCGAACAGGGGGGGGGACTGAAGCTTTCTTT. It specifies CASSRTGGGTEAFF.

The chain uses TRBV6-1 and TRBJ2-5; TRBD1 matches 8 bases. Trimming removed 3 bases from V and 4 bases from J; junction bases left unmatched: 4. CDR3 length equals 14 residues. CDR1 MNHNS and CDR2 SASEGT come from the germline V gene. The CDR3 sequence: CASSEDRVIETQYF. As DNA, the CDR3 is TGTGCCAGCAGTGAGGACAGGGTGATAGAGACCCAGTACTTC.

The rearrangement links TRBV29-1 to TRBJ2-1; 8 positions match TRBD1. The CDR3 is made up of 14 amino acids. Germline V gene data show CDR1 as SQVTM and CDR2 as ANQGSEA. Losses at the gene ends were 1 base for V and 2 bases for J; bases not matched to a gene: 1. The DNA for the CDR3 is TGCAGCGTTGAAGTCAGGGGGCCCTACAATGAGCAGTTCTTC. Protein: CSVEVRGPYNEQFF.